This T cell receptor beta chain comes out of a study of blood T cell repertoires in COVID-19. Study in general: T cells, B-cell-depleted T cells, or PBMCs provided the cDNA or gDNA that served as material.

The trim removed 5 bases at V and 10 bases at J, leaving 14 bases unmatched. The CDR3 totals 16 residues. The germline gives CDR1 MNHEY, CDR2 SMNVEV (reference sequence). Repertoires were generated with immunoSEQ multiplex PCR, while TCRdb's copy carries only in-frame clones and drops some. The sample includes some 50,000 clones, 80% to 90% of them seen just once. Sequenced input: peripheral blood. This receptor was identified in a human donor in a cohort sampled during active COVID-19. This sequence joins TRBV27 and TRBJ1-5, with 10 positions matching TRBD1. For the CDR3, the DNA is TGTGCCAGCAGTCCCATTCGCGACAGGGGGCGAGCTCCCCAGCATTTT. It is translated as CASSPIRDRGRAPQHF.